A selection of T cell receptor beta chains follows, all from one sample in a study of post-analysis software for immune sequencing data. TCRdb re-called the PCR reads with MiXCR, one entry per CDR3 protein. The data show 750,000 to 950,000 distinct CDR3 sequences, with about 50% seen just once and approximately 4.4% held by the top ten. The sample consisted of blood. These TCRs come from a girl aged 10-17 years with multiple sclerosis. CDR3s include the opening cysteine and the closing phenylalanine or tryptophan. A D gene is named only where the DNA matches it firmly. The listing skips clone size in some rows; elsewhere it reads once, few, many or a size class.

D,V,J,size,CDR3,DNA
TRBD2,TRBV6-1,TRBJ2-3,few,CASSVAGVDTQYF,TGTGCCAGCAGTGTAGCGGGGGTAGATACGCAGTATTTT
NA,TRBV6-5,TRBJ1-1,NA,CASRRLDGNTEAFF,TGTGCCAGCAGACGTCTTGACGGGAACACTGAAGCTTTCTTT
NA,TRBV6-6,TRBJ2-1,NA,CGATRRGYNEQFF,TGTGGCGCGACTAGAAGAGGCTACAATGAGCAGTTCTTC
NA,TRBV5-1,TRBJ2-1,once,CASSGAGNSYNEQFF,TGCGCCAGCAGCGGGGCGGGGAACTCCTACAATGAGCAGTTCTTC
NA,TRBV12-5,TRBJ2-7,NA,CASGLVRDVDEQYF,TGTGCTAGTGGTTTGGTCAGGGATGTGGACGAGCAGTACTTC
TRBD1,TRBV5-1,TRBJ2-1,once,CASSDGGTGGYNEQFF,TGCGCCAGCAGCGACGGAGGGACAGGGGGCTACAATGAGCAGTTCTTC
TRBD1,TRBV7-3,TRBJ1-2,few,CASSVDRGHYGYTF,TGTGCCAGCAGCGTGGACAGGGGCCACTATGGCTACACCTTC
NA,TRBV6-5,TRBJ2-5,few,CASSYAPAGETQYF,TGTGCCAGCAGTTACGCCCCTGCGGGAGAGACCCAGTACTTC
NA,TRBV4-1,TRBJ2-5,NA,CASSPRDWETQYF,TGCGCCAGCAGCCCCCGGGACTGGGAGACCCAGTACTTC
NA,TRBV6-5,TRBJ2-3,NA,CASSYSNLLGTGTQYF,TGTGCCAGCAGTTACTCGAATCTCCTGGGCACAGGTACGCAGTATTTT
TRBD1,TRBV10-3,TRBJ1-6,NA,CAISEGTGPNSPLHF,TGTGCCATCAGTGAGGGGACAGGCCCTAATTCACCCCTCCACTTT
NA,TRBV7-2,TRBJ2-2,NA,CASSLEGGVKKTGELFF,TGTGCCAGCAGCTTAGAAGGCGGGGTGAAGAAAACGGGGGAGCTGTTTTTT
TRBD1,TRBV10-3,TRBJ1-2,NA,CAIGTGANYGYTF,TGTGCCATCGGGACAGGTGCGAACTATGGCTACACCTTC
TRBD2,TRBV6-6,TRBJ2-3,NA,CASSYLSGKNTDTQYF,TGTGCCAGCAGTTACTTGAGCGGGAAAAACACAGATACGCAGTATTTT
NA,TRBV19,TRBJ1-2,NA,CASSTLTQIPGYTF,TGTGCCAGTAGTACGCTCACACAGATTCCTGGCTACACCTTC
NA,TRBV20-1,TRBJ2-5,NA,CSARSLIQETQYF,TGCAGTGCTAGGTCTCTGATCCAAGAGACCCAGTACTTC
NA,TRBV6-5,TRBJ2-4,NA,CASRLGQGGDIQYF,TGTGCCAGCAGACTCGGACAGGGAGGGGACATTCAGTACTTC
TRBD1,TRBV29-1,TRBJ2-3,NA,CSVNRGWNTDTQYF,TGCAGCGTCAACAGGGGGTGGAACACAGATACGCAGTATTTT
TRBD2,TRBV7-2,TRBJ2-3,NA,CASSASGGTKGTQYF,TGTGCCAGCAGCGCCTCTGGCGGGACTAAGGGTACGCAGTATTTT
TRBD1,TRBV6-5,TRBJ2-3,NA,CASTPGGVDTQYF,TGTGCCAGCACCCCAGGGGGAGTAGATACGCAGTATTTT
TRBD2,TRBV7-2,TRBJ2-7,NA,CASSLAPPSGFSYEQYF,TGTGCCAGCAGCTTAGCCCCACCTAGCGGTTTCTCCTACGAGCAGTACTTC
TRBD2,TRBV6-1,TRBJ2-1,few,CASSEVRALAGINEQFF,TGTGCCAGCAGTGAAGTAAGGGCACTAGCGGGAATCAATGAGCAGTTCTTC
NA,TRBV29-1,TRBJ2-5,few,CSVEGRRGEETQYF,TGCAGCGTTGAAGGGCGACGTGGGGAAGAGACCCAGTACTTC
NA,TRBV3-1,TRBJ2-5,few,CASSQARAVGETQYF,TGTGCCAGCAGCCAAGCCAGGGCGGTGGGAGAGACCCAGTACTTC
NA,TRBV4-2,TRBJ2-2,few,CASSQGLGWDTGELFF,TGTGCCAGCAGCCAAGGACTGGGATGGGACACCGGGGAGCTGTTTTTT
NA,TRBV7-9,TRBJ2-1,few,CANSLPRYNEQFF,TGTGCCAACAGCTTACCCAGGTACAATGAGCAGTTCTTC
NA,TRBV7-9,TRBJ2-3,few,CASSGALEITDTQYF,TGTGCCAGCAGCGGAGCCTTGGAGATCACAGATACGCAGTATTTT
TRBD2,TRBV20-1,TRBJ2-5,NA,CSAPLAGEETQYF,TGCAGTGCCCCTTTAGCGGGAGAGGAGACCCAGTACTTC
TRBD2,TRBV3-1,TRBJ2-5,NA,CASSRGTSGAETQYF,TGTGCCAGCAGCCGCGGGACTAGCGGGGCGGAGACCCAGTACTTC
NA,TRBV20-1,TRBJ2-3,few,CSALRLDTQYF,TGCAGTGCTCTCCGACTGGATACGCAGTATTTT
TRBD2,TRBV10-3,TRBJ2-1,NA,CAIRRTGLAGLYEQFF,TGTGCCATCAGACGAACCGGACTAGCGGGATTGTATGAGCAGTTCTTC
NA,TRBV5-1,TRBJ2-7,NA,CASSLDRRHYEQYF,TGCGCCAGCAGCTTGGATAGACGCCACTACGAGCAGTACTTC
NA,TRBV4-2,TRBJ2-7,NA,CASSQEEGYEQYF,TGTGCCAGCAGCCAAGAGGAGGGCTACGAGCAGTACTTC
TRBD2,TRBV29-1,TRBJ2-7,few,CSVVGEGPGTQYF,TGCAGCGTTGTGGGGGAGGGCCCGGGAACCCAGTACTTC
TRBD1,TRBV12-3/TRBV12-4,TRBJ1-5,NA,CASSPWDRSSNQPQHF,TGTGCCAGCAGTCCTTGGGACAGGAGCAGCAATCAGCCCCAGCATTTT
NA,TRBV20-1,TRBJ2-3,once,CSARDSKGATDTQYF,TGCAGTGCTAGAGACAGTAAGGGAGCCACAGATACGCAGTATTTT
NA,TRBV6-2/TRBV6-3,TRBJ2-7,once,CASSLASGRIEQYF,TGTGCCAGCAGTTTGGCTAGTGGGAGGATCGAGCAGTACTTC
TRBD1,TRBV3-1,TRBJ1-2,once,CASSQGGTGSYGYTF,TGTGCCAGCAGCCAAGGGGGGACAGGGAGCTATGGCTACACCTTC
NA,TRBV6-6,TRBJ1-2,NA,CASRYQGSDYGYTF,TGTGCCAGCAGGTATCAGGGAAGCGACTATGGCTACACCTTC
TRBD1,TRBV5-1,TRBJ2-3,few,CASSQRGTGSGTQYF,TGCGCCAGCAGCCAAAGAGGGACAGGGTCCGGTACGCAGTATTTT
TRBD2,TRBV20-1,TRBJ2-2,few,CSARATGGSNTGELFF,TGCAGTGCCCGCGCTACGGGGGGTTCGAACACCGGGGAGCTGTTTTTT
NA,TRBV29-1,TRBJ2-5,NA,CSVGRQEGETQYF,TGCAGCGTTGGTCGACAGGAGGGGGAGACCCAGTACTTC
NA,TRBV3-1,TRBJ2-7,NA,CASSLAGCYEQYF,TGTGCCAGCAGCCTTGCCGGTTGCTACGAGCAGTACTTC
NA,TRBV7-3,TRBJ1-6,NA,CASSLYPPGRSSSYNSPLHF,TGTGCCAGCAGCTTATATCCCCCAGGCAGGTCGAGCTCCTATAATTCACCCCTCCACTTT
NA,TRBV29-1,TRBJ2-3,few,CSVGRDRYTDTQYF,TGCAGCGTTGGGAGGGACAGATACACAGATACGCAGTATTTT
NA,TRBV24-1,TRBJ2-3,NA,CATSDSTGGSSIDTQYF,TGTGCCACCAGTGATAGCACCGGGGGCTCGAGCATAGATACGCAGTATTTT
TRBD2,TRBV7-3,TRBJ2-3,NA,CASSRLGGVNTDTQYF,TGTGCCAGCAGCCGGCTCGGGGGGGTAAACACAGATACGCAGTATTTT
TRBD2,TRBV27,TRBJ2-7,once,CASSLYGSGGSGEQYF,TGTGCCAGCAGTTTATATGGTAGCGGGGGGTCTGGTGAGCAGTACTTC
NA,TRBV6-5,TRBJ1-2,few,CASSYGTPASYTF,TGTGCCAGCAGTTACGGGACACCAGCCTCCTACACCTTC
TRBD2,TRBV6-6,TRBJ2-1,NA,CASRIAGGEQFF,TGTGCCAGCAGGATAGCGGGGGGGGAACAGTTCTTC
TRBD2,TRBV29-1,TRBJ2-4,NA,CSVVWAGLANHQQYF,TGCAGCGTTGTCTGGGCGGGACTAGCTAACCACCAGCAGTACTTC
NA,TRBV20-1,TRBJ2-7,NA,CSAATLYEQYF,TGCAGTGCTGCGACCCTCTACGAGCAGTACTTC
NA,TRBV5-1,TRBJ2-1,few,CASSPPGGLYNEQFF,TGCGCCAGCAGCCCACCCGGGGGTCTTTACAATGAGCAGTTCTTC
NA,TRBV29-1,TRBJ2-3,few,CSVEKITDTQYF,TGCAGCGTTGAAAAGATCACAGATACGCAGTATTTT